A single sample gave rise to the 4 T cell receptor beta chains below, sequenced in a study of fetal regulatory T cell absence and autoimmunity (dated by TCRdb to about 2017). The library came from the immunoSEQ multiplex PCR assay. In its TCRdb copy, this immuneACCESS table keeps in-frame sequences only and misses some clones. Where compared with another copy, unresolved V genes explain less than half of these, and the others have no known cause. Counted in this sample were around 100,000 clones; approximately 75% of them appeared once. The ten largest make up 1.5% to 2% of the sample. The sequenced material came from pancreas tissue. These receptors were collected from a male donor with IPEX syndrome.

This chain uses TRBV4-3 with TRBJ2-7; maybe TRBD1 (5 bases). CDR1 and CDR2 from the germline V gene are LGHNA and YSLEER. Trimming took 2 bases from V and 2 from J, leaving 10 bases between them. CDR3 length equals 14 residues. CDR3 coding DNA: TGCGCCAGCAGCCAAACCGACAGAGCCTACGAGCAGTACTTC. This translates into CASSQTDRAYEQYF.

For the CDR3, the DNA is TGCGCCAGCAGCCAAGTAGCCAGGGGGCAAGATACGCAGTATTTT. It encodes CASSQVARGQDTQYF. The chain combines TRBV4-1 with TRBJ2-3; 8 nucleotides agree with TRBD1. Germline lookup yields CDR1 MGHRA and CDR2 YSYEKL. The CDR3 is 15 residues long. After removal of 1 base from V and 5 bases from J, the junction contained 5 bases not matched to a gene.

The chain has TRBV28 and TRBJ2-2; D possibly uses TRBD1 or TRBD2 (6 bases each). The CDR3 is 19 amino acids. The V and J ends lost 0 bases and 7 bases respectively, with 24 bases between them. Per the germline V gene, CDR1 is MDHEN and CDR2 is SYDVKM. The CDR3 loop reads CASSLWGRGPSLWGGELFF. The CDR3 DNA reads as TGTGCCAGCAGTTTATGGGGTCGGGGGCCCTCCCTGTGGGGCGGGGAGCTGTTTTTT.

This chain links TRBV27 with TRBJ2-1; D remains ambiguous. Germline CDR1 reads MNHEY; CDR2 reads SMNVEV (reference sequence). The CDR3 extends over 12 amino acids. Trimming pared 3 bases from V and 3 bases from J, leaving 3 bases between. CDR3 sequence: CASSFGYNEQFF. For the CDR3, the DNA is TGTGCCAGCAGTTTTGGCTACAATGAGCAGTTCTTC.